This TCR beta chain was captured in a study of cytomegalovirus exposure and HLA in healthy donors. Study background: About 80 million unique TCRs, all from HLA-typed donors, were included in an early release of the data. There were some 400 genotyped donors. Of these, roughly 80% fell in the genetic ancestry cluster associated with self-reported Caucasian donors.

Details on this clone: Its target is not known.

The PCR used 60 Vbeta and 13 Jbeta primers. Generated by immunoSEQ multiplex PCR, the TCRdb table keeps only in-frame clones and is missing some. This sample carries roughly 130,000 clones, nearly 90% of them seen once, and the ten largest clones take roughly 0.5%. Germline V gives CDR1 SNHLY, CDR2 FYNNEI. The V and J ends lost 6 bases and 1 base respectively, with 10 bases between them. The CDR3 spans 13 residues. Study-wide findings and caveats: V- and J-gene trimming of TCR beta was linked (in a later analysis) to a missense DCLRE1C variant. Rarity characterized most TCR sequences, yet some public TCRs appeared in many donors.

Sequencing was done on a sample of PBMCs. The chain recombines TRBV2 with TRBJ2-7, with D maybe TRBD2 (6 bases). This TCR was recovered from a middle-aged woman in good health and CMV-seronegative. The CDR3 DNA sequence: TGTGCCAGCAGGGGGGGAGGTTCCTACGAGCAGTACTTC. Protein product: CASRGGGSYEQYF.